This T cell receptor (beta chain) was captured in a study of glioma-infiltrating T cells (dated by TCRdb to about 2016). Study-level background: Glioma tissue, non-neoplastic brain tissue and matched peripheral blood mononuclear cells were used as sources from which TCR alpha- and beta-chain repertoires were sequenced. To gauge divergence between tissue and blood T-cell populations, every tissue-infiltrating repertoire was compared against the peripheral blood repertoire from the same patient. The paired cohort comprised three low-grade glioma patients, about eight primary glioblastoma patients and three non-glioma patients contributing non-neoplastic brain tissue.

V is cut by 4 bases and J by 0 bases, and the space between the germline ends is 16 bases. The CDR3, cysteine through phenylalanine, is 17 amino acids long. Only the CDR3 DNA is retained, 51 bases long and in frame from the first base. CDR1 is given as LGHDT and CDR2 as YNNKEL, both from the germline V gene (reference sequence). TCR alpha and beta CDR3 regions were amplified with the iRepertoire nested amplicon-rescue multiplex PCR (arm-PCR) platform from RNA. The input for one-step reverse transcription and amplification was roughly 90-450 ng of either tissue mRNA or PBMC total RNA. Following bead purification, Illumina adapters were added through a secondary multiplex PCR, and the libraries were then gel-purified between 200 and 400 bp. Internal 6-nucleotide barcodes were carried by the libraries and were used for demultiplexing. Sequencing of the libraries was done on an Illumina MiSeq using 2x220 or 2x250 nucleotide paired-end reads. The study's own analysis went as follows. Paired reads were merged using FLASH 1.2.11 and were aligned to the GRCh37 human genome using BWA-MEM, after which TRA and TRB reads were extracted. For V and J assignment, an IMGT-derived reference of cassette sequences and CDR3 motifs that included pseudogenes was used. Three-frame translation of reads was performed, and productive CDR3s were defined as those with a C...FGXG motif and no stop codons. Clonotypes were defined as unique combinations of V-J cassette pair and CDR3 amino acid sequence. Reads were filtered by Hamming distance, thresholded by each sample's sequence error rate in mapped regions. The public reads were quality trimmed at Q25 with fastp and then assembled into clones with MiXCR by TCRdb, keeping productive beta chains. Merged by CDR3 protein, the rows form single entries marked with the most common genes and DNA. The V and J calls and clone size come from TCRdb's table, not from the authors' own analysis. The sample records over 140,000 distinct CDR3 sequences, roughly two fifths of which are singletons. Around 18% of the sample comes from the top ten.

Results and caveats for the whole study, not just this receptor: VJ-independent divergence between tissue and blood was lower than expected in non-neoplastic patients but higher than expected in all gliomas, particularly low-grade gliomas. Group comparisons were based on small numbers of patients: three non-neoplastic, three low-grade glioma and several glioblastoma patients. Very few CDR3 sequences were shared between tissue and blood, attributed to high CDR3 diversity and limited sampling.

Details on this clonotype: There is no known antigen for this receptor. No much larger clone is present one base from it, and per-base qualities are unavailable.

The rearrangement combines TRBV3-1 with TRBJ2-1; a confident D gene designation cannot be given. This TCR derives from a human donor with low-grade glioma or glioblastoma, undergoing nonglioma brain surgery, or in good health (not recorded which). Sequenced input: glioma tissue, nonneoplastic brain tissue, or PBMCs (not recorded which). Here the CDR3 is given as CASSLHNSQSSYNEQFF. The bases read TGTGCCAGCAGCCTACACAATTCACAAAGCTCCTACAATGAGCAGTTCTTC.